What follows is one TCR beta chain and its context. There is no known antigen for this receptor. One base away there is no much larger clone; base qualities are not given. The source of the sample is a study of CD4 T cells in relation to SARS-CoV-2 and coronaviruses (dated by TCRdb to about 2021). For context, the study as a whole: In the ViraFEST assay, PBMCs were cultured with antigen for under 12 days, after which TCR beta CDR3s were sequenced to identify antigen-specific clonal expansions. An HIV-1 Nef peptide pool or a culture without peptide was used as the negative reference condition. Shared crossreactive spike epitopes were mapped to their HLA restriction using patient-derived lymphoblastoid cell lines. The study assessed, at the TCR clonotype level, memory CD4+ T cell crossreactivity between SARS-CoV-2 and common cold coronavirus spike proteins. Samples from a few pre-COVID donors and the naive versus memory experiments were sequenced with the Adaptive Biotechnologies TCR-sequencing kit; other data were Illumina-based. A different, Illumina-based TCR-beta assay was used to sequence expansion assays from other donors in the study. Here is what the overall study found, with its caveats: No donor contributed both pre-pandemic and post-infection samples, which limited tracing the source of pre-existing responses. Crossreactivity analysis was centred on spike protein, so crossreactivity against other viral proteins was not assessed. Roughly 60% of donors had memory CD4+ clonotypes that crossrecognized SARS-CoV-2 and at least one common cold coronavirus spike. Small numbers of patients and of tested TCRs limited the study. Crossreactive clones showed significantly weaker SARS-CoV-2-driven expansion than monoreactive clones, consistent with antigenic imprinting.

The cysteine opens and the phenylalanine closes a CDR3 of 17 amino acids. Only the CDR3 DNA is retained, 51 bases long and in frame from the first base. CDR1 and CDR2, looked up from the germline V gene (reference sequence), are MNHEY and SMNVEV. Relative to germline, V is missing 1 base and J is missing 1 base, with 1 base of the junction outside any gene match. Library method: the immunoSEQ multiplex PCR assay. The paper's data handling went like this. During preprocessing, nonproductive sequences were discarded, as were any CDR3s that did not begin with C, did not end with F or W, or were shorter than 7 amino acids. Antigen-specific clonotypes were called with the MANAFEST web app on the basis of expansion relative to the reference and to other culture wells. A clone was considered positive if the clone showed significant expansion compared with the reference culture in 2 of 3 replicate wells at an FDR below 0.05. For a clone to be considered positive, significant expansion relative to all other tandem wells and an odds ratio above 5 were also required. After three terminal residues were trimmed from each end, CDR3 homology was quantified as pairwise Levenshtein distance using the stringdist R package. As stored in TCRdb, this immuneACCESS dataset retains in-frame rearrangements with V and J assigned. A fraction of the clones does not appear; measured against another copy, unresolved V genes explain less than half of the discrepancy, and the remainder lacks a known reason. That table is the source of V, J and clone size, and D and trimming were worked out from the DNA. This sample comprises tens of thousands of clones, around 75% of them detected only once. In total, the top ten clones hold roughly an eighth of the sample.

CD4+ T cells from unexposed donors were collected before the COVID-19 pandemic (2011-2018). After around 11 days of culture, CD4+ T cells were isolated with the EasySep CD4+ T cell isolation kit. As cell numbers permitted, CD4+ T cells from unexposed donors were tested for reactivity to SARS-CoV-2 S and N and to four common cold coronavirus spike pools. Each well received approximately 2.2 million PBMCs, cultured in IMDM supplemented with roughly 5.3% human AB serum and 9.5 to 10 IU/ml IL-2. Half of the culture medium was replaced with fresh IL-2-containing medium on days 3 and 7. Triplicate replicate wells were generally used for each peptide culture condition. Leukapheresis product for the unexposed donors was purchased commercially. Ficoll-Paque PLUS gradient centrifugation was used to isolate PBMCs from leukapheresis product or whole blood. PBMCs were either used fresh in the expansion assay or cryopreserved at -140 degrees C. The QIAamp Micro DNA Kit was used to extract genomic DNA from the CD4+ T cells.

This chain joins TRBV27 to TRBJ2-7; 16 central bases correspond to TRBD2. Sequenced sample: CD4+ T cells from PBMCs, cultured in vitro. The source is a human donor in good health. The DNA is as follows: TGTGCCAGCAGTTTATTGGGACTAGCGGGAGGGTCCTACGAGCAGTACTTC. It translates as CASSLLGLAGGSYEQYF.